This T cell receptor (beta chain) was retrieved from a study of T cells in Graves' hyperthyroidism and ophthalmopathy. Overall study context: It was at initial diagnosis, before any treatment, that peripheral blood was collected.

This clonotype was detected only a few times. Its antigen remains unknown. Study conclusions and caveats: Ophthalmopathy was told apart from stable hyperthyroidism by a 13 V-J model. Most expanded thyroid clonotypes above 0.001 recurred in blood.

CDR1 is SQVTM, CDR2 ANQGSEA, per germline. V was shortened by 7 bases and J by 1 base, with 23 bases between the two germline ends. This CDR3 is built from 16 residues. It was uncontrolled infection, other autoimmune disease, pregnancy or lactation that excluded patients. TCR beta CDR3 regions were amplified from RNA. HTBI primers were the set used in a first-round RT-PCR of the TCR CDR3. One entry per CDR3 protein, called by TCRdb with MiXCR from the multiplex PCR reads. The data hold around 520,000 distinct CDR3 sequences, with 11% to 15% observed a single time. The chain joins TRBV29-1 to TRBJ2-7, with D perhaps matching TRBD2 (5 bases). This sequence originates from a woman between 40 and 50 years old with Graves' hyperthyroidism. The specimen sequenced was blood. The CDR3 reads CSGGAGPRWYSYEQYF. Here the CDR3 DNA reads TGCAGCGGGGGAGCCGGACCGAGATGGTATTCCTACGAGCAGTACTTC.